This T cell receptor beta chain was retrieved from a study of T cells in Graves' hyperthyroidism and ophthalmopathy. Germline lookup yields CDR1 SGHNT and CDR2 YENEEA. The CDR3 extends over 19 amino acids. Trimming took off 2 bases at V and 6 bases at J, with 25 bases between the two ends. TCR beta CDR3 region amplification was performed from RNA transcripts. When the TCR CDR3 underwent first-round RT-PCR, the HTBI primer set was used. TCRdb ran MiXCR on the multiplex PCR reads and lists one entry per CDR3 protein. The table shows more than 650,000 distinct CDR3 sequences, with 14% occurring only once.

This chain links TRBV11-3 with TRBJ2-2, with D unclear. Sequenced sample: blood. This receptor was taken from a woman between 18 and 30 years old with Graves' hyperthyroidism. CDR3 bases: TGTGCCAGCAGCTTAAGTTTAGATTACCCATCTCTTGCCGCCGGGGAGCTGTTTTTT. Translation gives CASSLSLDYPSLAAGELFF.